The 25 T cell receptor beta chains below come from one sample, sequenced in a study of graft-versus-host responses after intestinal transplantation. The data were produced by immunoSEQ multiplex PCR, yet TCRdb's version contains in-frame clones alone and is incomplete. In the table there are more than 50,000 clones, 91% of which are singletons. Sequencing used PBMCs, obtained about 120 days after intestinal transplantation. The receptors were sampled from a human patient who received an intestinal transplant, so some T cells may come from the graft donor.

This clone was detected once. This sequence joins TRBV19 and TRBJ1-5; D is undetermined. With 7 bases removed from V and 0 bases from J, the gap between germline ends came to 10 bases. Germline CDR1 and CDR2: LNHDA and SQIVND (reference sequence). The CDR3 contains 14 residues. CDR3 DNA sequence: TGTGCCAGTAATCCGTGGACTAGCAATCAGCCCCAGCATTTT. The encoded protein is CASNPWTSNQPQHF.

The chain is built from TRBV4-1 and TRBJ2-7; D gene ambiguous. The CDR3 runs 12 residues. V shed 1 base and J shed 4 bases, with 5 bases lying between them. CDR1 is MGHRA, CDR2 YSYEKL, per germline. The CDR3 coding sequence is TGCGCCAGCAGCCAAGTGGGGTACGAGCAGTACTTC. As protein: CASSQVGYEQYF.

This chain uses TRBV5-1 with TRBJ2-3, with TRBD1 identical over 9 bases. Germline CDR1 is SGHRS and CDR2 is YFSETQ. The V and J ends lost 7 bases and 3 bases, in that order; junction bases with no gene match: 9. This CDR3 region has 15 residues. The CDR3 reads CASHSGTGLTDTQYF. The CDR3 coding sequence is TGCGCCAGCCACTCCGGGACAGGGTTAACAGATACGCAGTATTTT.

The V and J genes are TRBV2 and TRBJ2-5; D call uncertain. The J call could be wrong; TRBJ2-7 is a better fit for the DNA end. Per germline, CDR1 SNHLY and CDR2 FYNNEI. The CDR3 covers 16 residues. CDR3 region: CASSEKAGFLTYEQYF. The CDR3 DNA sequence: TGTGCCAGCAGTGAAAAGGCCGGCTTCCTTACCTACGAGCAGTACTTC.

The V call is TRBV5-4, the J call TRBJ1-2, with 8 nucleotides matching TRBD1. The CDR3 covers 13 residues. Looked up from germline, CDR1 is SGHNT and CDR2 is YYREEE (reference sequence). The V and J ends lost 4 bases and 5 bases, in that order; junction bases with no gene match: 4. The CDR3 region is CASSQDREYGYTF. DNA of the CDR3: TGTGCCAGCAGCCAGGACAGGGAGTATGGCTACACCTTC.

CDR3 bases: TGTGCCAGCACCCTCCGGGCTAGCGGGAGGAACACCGGGGAGCTGTTTTTT. Translated: CASTLRASGRNTGELFF. The chain uses TRBV7-9 and TRBJ2-2; 10 nucleotides align to TRBD2. Looked up from germline, CDR1 is SEHNR and CDR2 is FQNEAQ (reference sequence). The CDR3 covers 17 residues. Trimming at V came to 7 bases and at J to 1 base, leaving 9 bases not matched to a gene.

This chain links TRBV29-1 with TRBJ1-6; D is unclear. V was cut by 7 bases and J by 8 bases, with 18 bases left in between. This CDR3 comprises 14 residues. Germline loops: CDR1 SQVTM, CDR2 ANQGSEA. The CDR3 reads CSGKPGESDSPLHF. CDR3 bases: TGCAGCGGTAAACCGGGCGAGAGTGATTCACCCCTCCACTTT. Using reference TRBV29-1 and TRBJ1-6 for the parts outside the CDR3, the full variable domain is SAVISQKPSRDICQRGTSLTIQCQVDSQVTMMFWYRQQPGQSLTLIATANQGSEATYESGFVIDKFPISRPNLTFSTLTVSNMSPEDSSIYLCSGKPGESDSPLHFGNGTRLTVT.

This clone occurred once. The chain employs TRBV4-2 and TRBJ1-4; 8 bases fit TRBD1. CDR1 and CDR2 (germline): LGHNA, YNFKEQ. This CDR3 comprises 15 residues. Unmatched junction bases numbered 4, after V lost 1 base and J lost 6 bases. As DNA, the CDR3 is TGTGCCAGCAGCCAAGCCGGGACAGGAGATGAAAAACTGTTTTTT. It is translated as CASSQAGTGDEKLFF.

This sequence joins TRBV6-5 and TRBJ2-7; D gene ambiguous. Between the trimmed V and J ends, which lost 2 bases and 5 bases, there was a span of 16 bases. In germline, CDR1 is MNHEY, CDR2 SVGAGI. The CDR3 spans 15 residues. The CDR3 DNA is TGTGCCAGCAGTTACAGCGACGCGGCAGTCCACGAGCAGTACTTC. Protein: CASSYSDAAVHEQYF.

This chain connects TRBV7-9 to TRBJ1-5; 9 bases match TRBD1. Germline CDR1 SEHNR, CDR2 FQNEAQ (reference sequence). This CDR3 has 18 amino acids. The junction had 14 bases not matched to a gene; V was cut back by 3 bases and J by 5 bases. CDR3 sequence: CASSFSGTGWGTDQPQHF. In nucleotides, the CDR3 is TGTGCCAGCAGCTTCTCCGGGACAGGGTGGGGAACAGATCAGCCCCAGCATTTT. Combining the CDR3 with reference TRBV7-9 and TRBJ1-5 gives the whole variable domain DTGVSQNPRHKITKRGQNVTFRCDPISEHNRLYWYRQTLGQGPEFLTYFQNEAQLEKSRLLSDRFSAERPKGSFSTLEIQRTEQGDSAMYLCASSFSGTGWGTDQPQHFGDGTRLSIL.

The chain couples TRBV15 to TRBJ1-3, with D uncertain. Deletions cut 0 bases from V and 0 bases from J, with 12 bases between. CDR1 is LNHNV, CDR2 YYDKDF, per germline (reference sequence). The CDR3 totals 17 residues. CDR3: CATSRDAGVSSGNTIYF. The CDR3 bases are TGTGCCACCAGCAGAGATGCGGGCGTAAGCTCTGGAAACACCATATATTTT. The entire variable domain, with the rest obtained from reference TRBV15 and TRBJ1-3, is as follows: DAMVIQNPRYQVTQFGKPVTLSCSQTLNHNVMYWYQQKSSQAPKLLFHYYDKDFNNEADTPDNFQSRRPNTSFCFLDIRSPGLGDTAMYLCATSRDAGVSSGNTIYFGEGSWLTVV.

The rearrangement uses TRBV2 and TRBJ1-3; D unresolved. Germline V CDR1 and CDR2: SNHLY, FYNNEI. The V end was cut by 8 bases, the J end by 0 bases, with 26 bases between. The CDR3 has 19 residues. CDR3 bases: TGTGCCAGCGGTCACGAGACAACCTGGAGTGGGAACTCTGGAAACACCATATATTTT. This codes for CASGHETTWSGNSGNTIYF.

The CDR3 protein is CAEVDDGANEKLFF. CDR3 nucleotides: TGTGCCGAGGTGGACGACGGGGCGAATGAAAAACTGTTTTTT. V usage is TRBV2 and J usage is TRBJ1-4, with D possibly being TRBD1 (5 bases). Trimming shortened V by 11 bases and J by 5 bases, and 18 bases separated the two germline ends. Germline CDR1 and CDR2: SNHLY and FYNNEI. The CDR3 runs to 14 residues. The full variable domain, with the rest looked up from reference TRBV2 and TRBJ1-4, is EPEVTQTPSHQVTQMGQEVILRCVPISNHLYFYWYRQILGQKVEFLVSFYNNEISEKSEIFDDQFSVERPDGSNFTLKIRSTKLEDSAMYFCAEVDDGANEKLFFGSGTQLSVL.

V gene TRBV19 combines with J gene TRBJ2-3; TRBD1 matches at 7 bases. Per the germline V gene, CDR1 is LNHDA and CDR2 is SQIVND (reference sequence). CDR3 size: 15 residues. Germline trimming cut 0 bases from V and 2 bases from J; bases unmatched to any gene: 2. CDR3 loop: CASSIDRGTTDTQYF. CDR3 sequence (DNA): TGTGCCAGTAGTATAGACAGGGGGACCACAGATACGCAGTATTTT.

The V gene is TRBV4-1, the J gene TRBJ1-2; no clear D. V was trimmed by 1 base and J by 4 bases, leaving 13 bases between them. From germline, CDR1 is MGHRA and CDR2 YSYEKL. The CDR3 extends over 15 amino acids. The CDR3 DNA is TGCGCCAGCAGCCAAGTAGTATCGGATAGCTATGGCTACACCTTC. This encodes CASSQVVSDSYGYTF.

The V and J genes are TRBV6-1 and TRBJ2-7; D remains ambiguous. This CDR3 spans 15 amino acids. V lost 1 base to trimming and J lost 3 bases, with 13 bases between them. Germline V gene sequence: CDR1 MNHNS, CDR2 SASEGT. CDR3 loop: CASSEEAVSYYEQYF. The CDR3 coding sequence is TGTGCCAGCAGTGAAGAAGCCGTCAGCTACTACGAGCAGTACTTC.

The count of this clone is one. V gene TRBV11-2 combines with J gene TRBJ2-1, with D perhaps matching TRBD2 (5 bases). The CDR3 loop spans 13 amino acids. V was clipped by 4 bases and J by 8 bases, with 12 bases between them. Germline V CDR1 and CDR2: SGHAT, FQNNGV. The CDR3 region is CASSYPGWDEQFF. Here the CDR3 DNA reads TGTGCCAGCAGCTACCCGGGATGGGATGAGCAGTTCTTC.

This chain uses TRBV7-6 with TRBJ1-4, with TRBD1 matching 8 bases. Germline CDR1 and CDR2: SGHVS and FNYEAQ. J was trimmed by 8 bases and V by 5 bases; bases with no gene match: 10. The CDR3 spans 15 residues. CDR3 in DNA: TGTGCCAGCAGCAGAAGGACAGGGAGTGGAGAAAAACTGTTTTTT. It encodes CASSRRTGSGEKLFF.

The chain employs TRBV7-9 and TRBJ2-3; D not resolved. CDR3 size: 15 residues. Germline CDR1 is SEHNR and CDR2 is FQNEAQ (reference sequence). Trimming took 0 bases from V and 2 from J, leaving 9 bases between them. CDR3 amino acids: CASSLAVQFTDTQYF. CDR3 DNA sequence: TGTGCCAGCAGCTTAGCGGTACAGTTCACAGATACGCAGTATTTT.

The chain employs TRBV28 and TRBJ2-7; D gene unclear. The CDR3 covers 11 residues. Trimming left V 3 bases short and J 6 bases short, with 6 bases between. Germline CDR1 MDHEN, CDR2 SYDVKM. The CDR3 spells CASSLFFEQYF. The CDR3 nucleotides read TGTGCCAGCAGTTTGTTCTTCGAGCAGTACTTC.

The chain combines TRBV28 with TRBJ2-1; D gene unclear. There are 15 residues in the CDR3. The V end was cut by 8 bases, the J end by 1 base, with 15 bases between. CDR1 and CDR2 from the germline V gene are MDHEN and SYDVKM. The CDR3 DNA is TGTGCCAGCGTCGCCACCTTGAGGTCCTACAATGAGCAGTTCTTC. This gives the protein CASVATLRSYNEQFF.

The chain couples TRBV5-6 to TRBJ1-4, with a weak D call TRBD1 (5 bases). Germline lookup yields CDR1 SGHDT and CDR2 YYEEEE. Trimming shortened V by 4 bases and J by 10 bases, and 20 bases separated the two germline ends. CDR3 length: 15 amino acids. The CDR3: CASSRDGASGGKLFF. In DNA, the CDR3 is TGTGCCAGCAGCCGCGACGGGGCCAGTGGTGGAAAACTGTTTTTT.

This CDR3 is CASSLTSGVGELFF. CDR3 in DNA: TGTGCCAGCAGCTTAACTAGCGGGGTCGGGGAGCTGTTTTTT. The V and J genes are TRBV11-3 and TRBJ2-2, with 10 bases lining up with TRBD2. CDR1 is SGHNT, CDR2 YENEEA, per germline. With 2 bases clipped from V and 7 bases from J, the junction kept 1 base outside the gene matches. The CDR3 is 14 amino acids.

The chain joins TRBV11-2 to TRBJ1-1; D remains unclear. CDR3 length equals 15 residues. V lost 1 base and J lost 2, with 11 bases in between. Germline CDR1 reads SGHAT; CDR2 reads FQNNGV. In DNA form, the CDR3 reads TGTGCCAGCAGCTTAGGGGGAACAATCAACACTGAAGCTTTCTTT. This encodes CASSLGGTINTEAFF.

Here the CDR3 reads CASTESSYNEQFF. The CDR3 coding sequence is TGTGCCAGCACTGAGAGCTCCTACAATGAGCAGTTCTTC. V gene TRBV6-1 combines with J gene TRBJ2-1; unclear D gene. Germline V gives CDR1 MNHNS, CDR2 SASEGT. This CDR3 comprises 13 residues. The V end was cut by 7 bases, the J end by 0 bases, with 7 bases between.